This T cell receptor (beta chain) was captured by sequencing in a study of blood T cell repertoires in COVID-19. Study-level information: From the United States, Italy and Spain came samples of acute and convalescent COVID-19.

V lost 4 bases to trimming and J lost 5 bases; unmatched junction nucleotides: 7. Germline CDR1 is SGDLS and CDR2 is YYNGEE. The CDR3 sequence is 16 residues long. The data were produced by immunoSEQ multiplex PCR, yet TCRdb's version contains in-frame clones alone and is incomplete. This sample yields about 140,000 clones, of which 86% are seen a single time; less than 4.5% belongs to the top ten. Participant age was about 18 to 95 years, and participants resided in fewer than 30 US areas. The sequenced sample consisted of PBMCs or T cells enriched from blood (not recorded which). The genes are TRBV9 and TRBJ2-1, with 12 positions matching TRBD2. The sequence was obtained from a man aged 50-60 years who had recovered from COVID-19. This CDR3 is CASSSRLAGVNNEQFF. The CDR3 DNA reads TGTGCCAGCAGCTCCCGACTAGCGGGGGTGAACAATGAGCAGTTCTTC.